This entry lists 27 T cell receptor beta chains sequenced from one sample in a study of response to subunit inactivated influenza vaccine (dated by TCRdb to the late 2010s). Library generation was performed with RT-PCR. Sequencing relied on an Illumina HiSeq 2500. TCRdb reprocessed the public reads (quality trimming at Q25 with fastp, clone calling with MiXCR) and kept in-frame beta chains. Entries are consolidated by CDR3 protein sequence, retaining the most common genes and DNA. This sample comprises some 600,000 distinct CDR3 sequences, 11% to 15% of them detected only once. About 7.4% of the sample lies in the top ten. The starting material was PBMCs from blood, obtained around two weeks before vaccination. Every receptor here comes from a man between 45 and 60 years old who received an inactivated influenza vaccine. Donor details come from another sample of the same person, matched by shared clones.

This clonotype was found a few times. The chain has TRBV15 and TRBJ2-7, with a possible D match to TRBD1 (7 bases). With 0 bases removed from V and 7 bases from J, the gap between germline ends came to 13 bases. Germline-derived CDR1 and CDR2 are LNHNV and YYDKDF (reference sequence). The CDR3 totals 14 residues. Written as DNA, the CDR3 is TGTGCCACCAGCAGAGACAGGGGGGCTTGGGAGCAGTACTTC. This sequence encodes CATSRDRGAWEQYF.

V and J are TRBV20-1 and TRBJ2-3; D not certain. The CDR3 extends over 15 amino acids. CDR1 and CDR2 (germline): DFQATT, SNEGSKA (reference sequence). The ends were cut back, 6 bases at V and 4 bases at J, with 20 bases in the middle. In nucleotides, the CDR3 is TGCAGTGCGATGGTACCGCAACTATCCCCAGATACGCAGTATTTT. Protein sequence: CSAMVPQLSPDTQYF.

The chain is built from TRBV30 and TRBJ1-1; weak D call: TRBD1 (6 bases). CDR3 length equals 13 residues. Germline V gene lookup returns CDR1 GTSNPN and CDR2 SVGIG (reference sequence). Deletions cut 4 bases from V and 1 base from J, with 10 bases between. The CDR3 protein is CAWTPDRNTEAFF. CDR3 coding DNA: TGTGCCTGGACTCCGGACAGGAACACTGAAGCTTTCTTT.

The chain uses TRBV4-3 and TRBJ2-3; 9 positions match TRBD1. The germline CDR1 and CDR2 sequences are LGHNA and YSLEER. V trimming: 0 bases; J trimming: 5 bases; junction bases outside the gene matches: 9. The CDR3 runs 17 residues. The CDR3 loop is CASSQEGQGFARDTQYF. CDR3 in DNA: TGCGCCAGCAGCCAAGAGGGACAGGGATTTGCCAGAGATACGCAGTATTTT.

This clonotype came up a few times. The chain links TRBV21-1 to TRBJ2-2; the listed D gene, TRBD1, was not tested against the DNA. TRBV21-1 is shown as a pseudogene. This CDR3 region has 17 residues. CDR3: CASSKAVREGSGGELFF. The CDR3 DNA sequence: TGTGCCAGCAGCAAAGCTGTCCGGGAAGGCAGCGGCGGGGAGCTGTTTTTT.

This clonotype was seen only a few times. V gene TRBV13 combines with J gene TRBJ1-3; tentatively, D is TRBD1 (5 bases). The CDR3 contains 16 residues. The ends were cut back, 1 base at V and 0 bases at J, with 10 bases in the middle. The germline V gene has CDR1 PRHDT and CDR2 FYEKMQ (reference sequence). The CDR3 spells CASSLEAGTSGNTIYF. The CDR3 region has the DNA TGTGCCAGCAGCTTAGAAGCGGGGACCTCTGGAAACACCATATATTTT.

J is TRBJ2-1 and V is TRBV7-2; either TRBD1 or TRBD2 may supply D (5 bases each). Germline V gene lookup returns CDR1 SGHTA and CDR2 FQGNSA. CDR3 length equals 12 residues. V was cut by 5 bases and J by 10 bases, with 12 bases left in between. The CDR3 sequence is CTSSPGREEQFF. The CDR3 DNA follows: TGTACCAGCAGCCCGGGACGAGAAGAGCAGTTCTTC.

This clonotype was detected only a few times. This chain joins TRBV5-1 and TRBJ2-7, with 7 bases fitting TRBD2. The CDR3 length is 14 residues. Germline CDR1 and CDR2: SGHRS and YFSETQ. With 4 bases clipped from V and 1 base from J, the junction kept 5 bases outside the gene matches. The CDR3 DNA follows: TGCGCCAGCAGCCGCGGGAGCACTTCCTACGAGCAGTACTTC. Its translation: CASSRGSTSYEQYF.

This chain uses TRBV10-3 with TRBJ2-7; 10 bases agree with TRBD1. Germline loops: CDR1 ENHRY, CDR2 SYGVKD. With 6 bases clipped from V and 5 bases from J, the junction kept 1 base outside the gene matches. The CDR3 is 12 amino acids. CDR3 sequence: CAISGQGDEQYF. CDR3 sequence (DNA): TGTGCCATCAGCGGACAGGGGGACGAGCAGTACTTC.

This clonotype was observed a few times. The CDR3 protein is CASGIGTNEKLFF. The CDR3 region has the DNA TGTGCCAGCGGAATCGGTACTAATGAAAAACTGTTTTTT. The rearrangement uses TRBV11-2 and TRBJ1-4, with D unresolved. Looked up from germline, CDR1 is SGHAT and CDR2 is FQNNGV. V shed 8 bases and J shed 2 bases, with 9 bases lying between them. The CDR3 runs to 13 residues.

This chain joins TRBV7-2 and TRBJ2-7; the D gene could be TRBD1 or TRBD2 (5 bases each). Per germline, CDR1 SGHTA and CDR2 FQGNSA. The CDR3 consists of 15 residues. Trimming removed 3 bases from V and 0 bases from J, with 12 bases in between. CDR3 DNA: TGTGCCAGCAGCTTCCAGGGACGCTACTCCTACGAGCAGTACTTC. Translating it yields CASSFQGRYSYEQYF.

The chain carries TRBV5-8 and TRBJ1-2; no clear D. V was trimmed by 1 base and J by 1 base, leaving 5 bases between them. Looked up from germline, CDR1 is SGHTS and CDR2 is YDEGEE. The CDR3 consists of 13 residues. Here the CDR3 DNA reads TGTGCCAGCAGCTTGTTCGATAACTATGGCTACACCTTC. The encoded protein is CASSLFDNYGYTF.

The genes are TRBV7-2 and TRBJ2-7; TRBD2 might be the D (6 bases). With 0 bases removed from V and 3 bases from J, the gap between germline ends came to 12 bases. CDR3 length: 15 amino acids. Germline CDR1 reads SGHTA; CDR2 reads FQGNSA. The CDR3 protein is CASSLAVGTGYEQYF. The DNA of the CDR3 is TGTGCCAGCAGCTTAGCCGTAGGGACTGGCTACGAGCAGTACTTC. The whole variable domain, remainder taken from reference TRBV7-2 and TRBJ2-7, is GAGVSQSPSNKVTEKGKDVELRCDPISGHTALYWYRQSLGQGLEFLIYFQGNSAPDKSGLPSDRFSAERTGGSVSTLTIQRTQQEDSAVYLCASSLAVGTGYEQYFGPGTRLTVT.

The chain employs TRBV5-5 and TRBJ2-5, with a tentative D call TRBD1 (6 bases). In germline, CDR1 is SGHKS, CDR2 YYEKEE (reference sequence). V lost 1 base to trimming and J lost 0 bases, with 10 bases between them. The CDR3 length is 15 residues. The CDR3 coding sequence is TGTGCCAGCAGCTTGTCCGGGACATACCAAGAGACCCAGTACTTC. Protein product: CASSLSGTYQETQYF.

The chain is built from TRBV6-5 and TRBJ2-5; possible D gene TRBD2, 7 bases. The germline CDR1 and CDR2 sequences are MNHEY and SVGAGI. Trimming pared 7 bases from V and 0 bases from J, leaving 21 bases between. The CDR3 spans 17 residues. CDR3 DNA: TGTGCCAGCAATTTACAGGGCCTAGCGGACTACCAAGAGACCCAGTACTTC. This translates into CASNLQGLADYQETQYF.

The chain couples TRBV28 to TRBJ2-5; 9 nucleotides agree with TRBD1. This CDR3 has 12 residues. Unmatched junction bases numbered 5, after V lost 7 bases and J lost 8 bases. The germline gives CDR1 MDHEN, CDR2 SYDVKM. The CDR3 here is CASKDRGLTQYF. The CDR3, as DNA: TGTGCCAGCAAAGACAGGGGGTTAACCCAGTACTTC.

This clonotype occurred a few times. The gene calls are TRBV29-1 and TRBJ2-5; the D gene is possibly TRBD2 (6 bases). The CDR3 runs 16 residues. Germline CDR1 is SQVTM and CDR2 is ANQGSEA. The V and J ends lost 4 bases and 0 bases respectively, with 18 bases between them. The CDR3 region is CSVVPRDFSYQETQYF. DNA for the CDR3: TGCAGCGTTGTGCCCCGGGACTTCTCGTACCAAGAGACCCAGTACTTC.

This chain joins TRBV6-1 and TRBJ1-5; 10 positions match TRBD1. There are 17 residues in the CDR3. With 6 bases clipped from V and 8 bases from J, the junction kept 16 bases outside the gene matches. The V gene's germline CDR1 is MNHNS and CDR2 SASEGT. CDR3: CASSQPRTGGSIEPQHF. The CDR3 DNA reads TGTGCCAGCAGCCAACCCCGGACAGGGGGTAGTATTGAGCCCCAGCATTTT.

The chain has TRBV4-3 and TRBJ2-1; TRBD2 aligns across 9 bases. Germline-derived CDR1 and CDR2 are LGHNA and YSLEER. V gave up 6 bases and J gave up 5 bases; unmatched junction bases: 11. The CDR3 has 16 amino acids. This CDR3 reads CASSSFSGSPNNEQFF. The CDR3 DNA reads TGCGCCAGCAGTTCCTTTAGCGGGAGCCCAAACAATGAGCAGTTCTTC.

This clonotype was recorded at least ten times. This chain links TRBV20-1 with TRBJ2-1; 10 bases map to TRBD2. The germline V gene encodes CDR1 DFQATT and CDR2 SNEGSKA (reference sequence). The CDR3 runs to 17 residues. The V and J ends lost 0 bases and 1 base, in that order; junction bases with no gene match: 6. The CDR3 DNA follows: TGCAGTGCTAGAGATCGGGTGACTAGCGGGTCCTACAATGAGCAGTTCTTC. Its translation is CSARDRVTSGSYNEQFF.

The chain combines TRBV20-1 with TRBJ2-3; 7 bases are a match to TRBD2. The CDR3 length is 16 residues. CDR1 is DFQATT and CDR2 is SNEGSKA in the germline V gene (reference sequence). The V and J ends lost 2 bases and 3 bases, in that order; junction bases with no gene match: 11. This CDR3 is CSARKRAGEGTDTQYF. The CDR3 nucleotides are TGCAGTGCTAGAAAGCGTGCGGGAGAGGGGACAGATACGCAGTATTTT.

The genes are TRBV7-9 and TRBJ2-7, with TRBD1 matching 8 bases. Germline CDR1 is SEHNR and CDR2 is FQNEAQ (reference sequence). The CDR3 is 15 amino acids. The V gene end was trimmed by 5 bases and the J gene end by 1 base; junction bases not matched to a gene: 7. CDR3 residues: CASSPPRQGSYEQYF. The DNA of the CDR3 is TGTGCCAGCAGCCCCCCCCGACAGGGGTCCTACGAGCAGTACTTC.

The CDR3 protein is CSARLGTNGDTQYF. Written as DNA, the CDR3 is TGCAGTGCTAGATTGGGCACCAACGGGGATACGCAGTATTTT. The genes are TRBV20-1 and TRBJ2-3; D is ambiguous. V lost 2 bases to trimming and J lost 6 bases, with 15 bases between them. The CDR3 has 14 residues. Germline V gives CDR1 DFQATT, CDR2 SNEGSKA (reference sequence).

The chain links TRBV10-3 to TRBJ2-5; 9 nucleotides agree with TRBD2. CDR3 length: 18 residues. Germline CDR1 is ENHRY and CDR2 is SYGVKD. Trimming removed 10 bases from V and 3 bases from J; junction bases left unmatched: 21. The chain's CDR3 is CATSGAGGQSLRKETQYF. As DNA, the CDR3 is TGTGCCACCTCGGGGGCGGGGGGGCAATCTCTTCGAAAAGAGACCCAGTACTTC.

This clonotype appeared a few times. The chain carries TRBV29-1 and TRBJ2-5, with D possibly matching TRBD2 (6 bases). The CDR3 length is 13 residues. V lost 6 bases to trimming and J lost 2 bases, with 13 bases between them. Germline-derived CDR1 and CDR2 are SQVTM and ANQGSEA. The CDR3 DNA reads as TGCAGCGTCGGGGGTGCCCCTCAAGAGACCCAGTACTTC. This gives the protein CSVGGAPQETQYF.

V usage is TRBV6-6 and J usage is TRBJ1-1; no firm D call. The CDR3 runs to 12 residues. Germline CDR1 is MNHNY and CDR2 is SVGAGI (reference sequence). Trimming took 2 bases from V and 3 from J, leaving 4 bases between them. The DNA of the CDR3 is TGTGCCAGCAGTTACGTGGACACTGAAGCTTTCTTT. As protein: CASSYVDTEAFF.

The chain couples TRBV6-2 or TRBV6-3 to TRBJ2-1; TRBD2 aligns across 12 bases. With V trimmed by 0 bases and J by 0 bases, 9 bases remained unmatched. CDR3 length: 20 residues. The germline V gene encodes CDR1 MNHEY and CDR2 SVGEGT. Here the CDR3 DNA reads TGTGCCAGCAGTTACTCAGGACTAGCGGGGCCGTTCTACTCCTACAATGAGCAGTTCTTC. Translated: CASSYSGLAGPFYSYNEQFF.